The 23 T cell receptor beta chains presented below share a single source sample, sequenced in a study of T cells in Graves' hyperthyroidism and ophthalmopathy. What was amplified from RNA transcripts were TCR beta CDR3 regions. The study used the HTBI primer set for a first-round RT-PCR of the TCR CDR3. One entry per CDR3 protein, called by TCRdb with MiXCR from the multiplex PCR reads. The data hold about 500,000 distinct CDR3 sequences, with 16% observed a single time. Sequencing was carried out using blood. The receptor source for this set is a woman aged 18-35 years with Graves' hyperthyroidism.

CDR3 DNA sequence: TGTGCCAGCAGCCGGGACAGGGGAGTGAATGGCTACACCTTC. Its protein is CASSRDRGVNGYTF. The V and J genes are TRBV27 and TRBJ1-2; 10 bases match TRBD1. The CDR3 is made up of 14 amino acids. Germline V gene sequence: CDR1 MNHEY, CDR2 SMNVEV (reference sequence). Trimming removed 6 bases from V and 6 bases from J; junction bases left unmatched: 7.

The V call is TRBV29-1, the J call TRBJ2-5; possible D gene TRBD1, 6 bases. The CDR3 spans 12 residues. Germline assignment: CDR1 SQVTM and CDR2 ANQGSEA. V lost 4 bases, J lost 2 bases, and 8 bases lay in between. The CDR3 DNA reads as TGCAGCGTTGGGACAGCTCAAGAGACCCAGTACTTC. Amino acids: CSVGTAQETQYF.

The DNA of the CDR3 is TGTGCCAGTAAGGCGGACGCACAAGAGACCCAGTACTTC. It translates to CASKADAQETQYF. The chain links TRBV19 to TRBJ2-5, with D unclear. V shed 7 bases and J shed 2 bases, with 11 bases lying between them. CDR1 is LNHDA, CDR2 SQIVND, per germline (reference sequence). The CDR3 is 13 residues long.

The rearrangement uses TRBV24-1 and TRBJ2-1; no clear D. Per the germline V gene, CDR1 is KGHDR and CDR2 is SFDVKD. This CDR3 comprises 15 residues. V was pared by 0 bases and J by 3 bases, with 8 bases between. DNA of the CDR3: TGTGCCACCAGTGATTTGAATTGGGACTACAATGAGCAGTTCTTC. Protein product: CATSDLNWDYNEQFF.

The table lists this clonotype with a few counts. The V gene is TRBV7-9, the J gene TRBJ2-5, with D possibly TRBD2 on 6 matching bases. V gave up 4 bases and J gave up 5 bases, with 14 bases separating them. This CDR3 spans 14 amino acids. The germline CDR1 and CDR2 sequences are SEHNR and FQNEAQ (reference sequence). CDR3 residues: CASSSGGGWETQYF. DNA of the CDR3: TGTGCCAGCAGCTCCGGGGGTGGCTGGGAGACCCAGTACTTC.

This clonotype occurred a few times. V gene TRBV9 combines with J gene TRBJ2-7; D gene uncertain. Trimming cost V 3 bases and J 2 bases, with 12 bases left between them. Germline lookup yields CDR1 SGDLS and CDR2 YYNGEE. The CDR3 covers 14 residues. The CDR3 DNA reads as TGTGCCAGCAGCGAAGCAGGAGCACCCTACGAGCAGTACTTC. Protein sequence: CASSEAGAPYEQYF.

This clonotype was detected many times. The V gene is TRBV5-1, the J gene TRBJ1-1; D is unresolved. Looked up from germline, CDR1 is SGHRS and CDR2 is YFSETQ. The CDR3 is 16 residues long. Trimming cost V 0 bases and J 6 bases, with 18 bases left between them. DNA of the CDR3: TGCGCCAGCAGCTTGGGGTATCCCCTCGGGTTAGCTGAAGCTTTCTTT. It specifies CASSLGYPLGLAEAFF.

The rearrangement joins TRBV30 to TRBJ2-1; possible D gene TRBD2, 5 bases. The CDR3 is 13 amino acids. Germline CDR1 reads GTSNPN; CDR2 reads SVGIG (reference sequence). V was cut by 1 base and J by 3 bases, with 7 bases left in between. CDR3 loop: CAWSGGHYNEQFF. The CDR3 DNA reads as TGTGCCTGGAGTGGAGGGCACTACAATGAGCAGTTCTTC.

This clonotype was seen at least ten times. The gene calls are TRBV27 and TRBJ2-1; D might be TRBD1 (6 bases). CDR3 size: 14 residues. Trimming shortened V by 0 bases and J by 6 bases, and 9 bases separated the two germline ends. The germline V gene encodes CDR1 MNHEY and CDR2 SMNVEV (reference sequence). In DNA, the CDR3 is TGTGCCAGCAGTTTATCTGGGGGCCCCAATGAGCAGTTCTTC. Amino acid sequence: CASSLSGGPNEQFF.

This clonotype was observed at least ten times. V is TRBV11-2 and J is TRBJ1-2; tentative D call: TRBD1 (5 bases). Trimming took 5 bases from V and 6 from J, leaving 16 bases between them. Germline values: CDR1 SGHAT, CDR2 FQNNGV. The CDR3 sequence is 14 residues long. The CDR3 DNA is TGTGCCAGCAGCGATACATACAGGACACATGGCTACACCTTC. This gives the protein CASSDTYRTHGYTF. Using reference TRBV11-2 and TRBJ1-2 for the parts outside the CDR3, the full variable domain is EAGVAQSPRYKIIEKRQSVAFWCNPISGHATLYWYQQILGQGPKLLIQFQNNGVVDDSQLPKDRFSAERLKGVDSTLKIQPAKLEDSAVYLCASSDTYRTHGYTFGSGTRLTVV.

There are many counts of this clonotype. The V gene is TRBV28, the J gene TRBJ2-7; D might be TRBD1 or TRBD2, each matching 5 bases. The CDR3 has 13 amino acids. Germline V gene lookup returns CDR1 MDHEN and CDR2 SYDVKM. V lost 7 bases and J 0 bases, leaving 10 bases between the germline ends. CDR3 loop: CASTWGTSYEQYF. CDR3 DNA sequence: TGTGCCAGCACCTGGGGGACCTCCTACGAGCAGTACTTC.

Many counts were recorded for this clonotype. The chain is built from TRBV12-3 or TRBV12-4 and TRBJ1-5, with no clear D. Trimming left V 6 bases short and J 4 bases short, with 10 bases between. There are 13 residues in the CDR3. The CDR3 is CASSPKGNQPQHF. DNA of the CDR3: TGTGCCAGCAGCCCGAAGGGAAATCAGCCCCAGCATTTT.

In its sample, this clonotype was seen a few times. This rearrangement joins TRBV9 to TRBJ2-3, with 9 nucleotides matching TRBD2. The CDR3 has 15 residues. The germline CDR1 and CDR2 sequences are SGDLS and YYNGEE. V lost 3 bases, J lost 2 bases, and 4 bases stayed unmatched. The CDR3 nucleotides are TGTGCCAGCAGCGGACTAGCGGAGGCCACAGATACGCAGTATTTT. This gives the protein CASSGLAEATDTQYF.

The table lists this clonotype with a few counts. This chain connects TRBV6-9 to TRBJ2-1, with 7 bases identical to TRBD1. Germline CDR1 is MNHGY and CDR2 is SVAAGI. The V gene end was trimmed by 3 bases and the J gene end by 9 bases; junction bases not matched to a gene: 11. This CDR3 contains 15 residues. For the CDR3, the DNA is TGTGCCAGCAGTTACCTGTCGACAGGGCACGGTGAGCAGTTCTTC. This sequence encodes CASSYLSTGHGEQFF.

The sample holds a few counts of this clonotype. The chain employs TRBV5-1 and TRBJ2-5; 8 bases line up with TRBD2. Germline CDR1 reads SGHRS; CDR2 reads YFSETQ. After removal of 4 bases from V and 7 bases from J, the junction contained 6 bases not matched to a gene. CDR3 length: 13 amino acids. DNA of the CDR3: TGCGCCAGCAGCCTGGGACTAGTAGGGACCCAGTACTTC. Its translation: CASSLGLVGTQYF.

This clonotype was picked up a small number of times. CDR3 region: CSVGGTSGRDTQYF. CDR3 coding DNA: TGCAGCGTTGGGGGGACTAGCGGCCGGGATACGCAGTATTTT. The chain joins TRBV29-1 to TRBJ2-3; 11 bases are a match to TRBD2. The junction had 6 bases not matched to a gene; V was cut back by 4 bases and J by 6 bases. Germline assignment: CDR1 SQVTM and CDR2 ANQGSEA. The CDR3 covers 14 residues.

This clonotype was seen only a few times. J is TRBJ1-6 and V is TRBV9, with 10 bases fitting TRBD1. This CDR3 is built from 15 residues. Germline CDR1 is SGDLS and CDR2 is YYNGEE. The trim removed 3 bases at V and 8 bases at J, leaving 5 bases unmatched. The CDR3 bases are TGTGCCAGCAGCGAGGGGACAGGGGAGGATTCACCCCTCCACTTT. It codes for CASSEGTGEDSPLHF.

Ten or more counts support this clonotype. The CDR3 here is CASRGQGFHQETQYF. CDR3 coding DNA: TGTGCCAGCAGGGGACAGGGATTCCACCAAGAGACCCAGTACTTC. The chain is built from TRBV12-3 or TRBV12-4 and TRBJ2-5; 9 positions agree with TRBD1. CDR3 size: 15 residues. Trimming removed 6 bases from V and 0 bases from J; junction bases left unmatched: 5.

This clonotype was found many times. This chain joins TRBV5-6 and TRBJ2-7; D may be TRBD1 or TRBD2 (5 bases each). V lost 4 bases to trimming and J lost 5 bases, with 19 bases between them. Per germline, CDR1 SGHDT and CDR2 YYEEEE. This CDR3 region has 15 residues. The CDR3 DNA is TGTGCCAGCAGCCCCACCCCGGCAGGGAGCCACGAGCAGTACTTC. Translated: CASSPTPAGSHEQYF. The whole variable domain, remainder taken from reference TRBV5-6 and TRBJ2-7, is DAGVTQSPTHLIKTRGQQVTLRCSPKSGHDTVSWYQQALGQGPQFIFQYYEEEERQRGNFPDRFSGHQFPNYSSELNVNALLLGDSALYLCASSPTPAGSHEQYFGPGTRLTVT.

The chain is built from TRBV5-8 and TRBJ2-3; D is possibly TRBD2 (7 bases). Trimming stripped 9 bases from V and 4 bases from J, with 24 bases between. CDR1 and CDR2 (germline): SGHTS, YDEGEE. CDR3 length equals 16 residues. As DNA, the CDR3 is TGTGCCATCGCCCAGAGGTGGGAGGGGGAATCAGATACGCAGTATTTT. It encodes CAIAQRWEGESDTQYF. The variable domain in full, completed from reference TRBV5-8 and TRBJ2-3, reads EAGVTQSPTHLIKTRGQQATLRCSPISGHTSVYWYQQALGLGLQFLLWYDEGEERNRGNFPPRFSGRQFPNYSSELNVNALELEDSALYLCAIAQRWEGESDTQYFGPGTRLTVL.

The rearrangement links TRBV13 to TRBJ2-4, with D perhaps being TRBD1 or TRBD2 (6 bases each). Per germline, CDR1 PRHDT and CDR2 FYEKMQ (reference sequence). The CDR3 is 17 amino acids. V lost 0 bases and J 7 bases, leaving 19 bases between the germline ends. The CDR3 bases are TGTGCCAGCAGCTTAGGGTCCGGAGGGGGGATGCGGAACATTCAGTACTTC. Translation gives CASSLGSGGGMRNIQYF.

This clonotype was seen a handful of times. The V gene is TRBV2, the J gene TRBJ2-7; tentative D call: TRBD1 (5 bases). CDR1 SNHLY and CDR2 FYNNEI come from the germline V gene. CDR3 length: 13 residues. V was pared by 4 bases and J by 2 bases, with 9 bases between. DNA of the CDR3: TGTGCCAGCAGTGGCGACAGTCCCTACGAGCAGTACTTC. Its protein is CASSGDSPYEQYF.

This clonotype has a count of ten or more. J is TRBJ1-5 and V is TRBV5-6; maybe TRBD1 (5 bases). The germline V and J ends were trimmed by 2 bases and 2 bases, with 11 bases remaining between them. The CDR3 is 15 residues long. Germline V gives CDR1 SGHDT, CDR2 YYEEEE. The CDR3 loop is CASSFNQGGNQPQHF. For the CDR3, the DNA is TGTGCCAGCAGCTTCAACCAGGGAGGCAATCAGCCCCAGCATTTT.